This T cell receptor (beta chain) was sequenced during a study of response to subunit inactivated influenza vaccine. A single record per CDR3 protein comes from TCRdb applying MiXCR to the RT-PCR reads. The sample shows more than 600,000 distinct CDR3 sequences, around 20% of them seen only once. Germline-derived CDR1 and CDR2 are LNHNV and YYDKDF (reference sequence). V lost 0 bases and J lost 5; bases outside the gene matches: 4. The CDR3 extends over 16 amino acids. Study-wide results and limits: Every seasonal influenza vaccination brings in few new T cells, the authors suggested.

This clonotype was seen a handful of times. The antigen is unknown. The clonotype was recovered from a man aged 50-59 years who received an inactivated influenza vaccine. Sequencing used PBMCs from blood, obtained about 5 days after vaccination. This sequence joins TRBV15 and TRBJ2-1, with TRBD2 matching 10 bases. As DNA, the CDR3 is TGTGCCACCAGCAGAGATCCTACTAGCGGGAACAATGAGCAGTTCTTC. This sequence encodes CATSRDPTSGNNEQFF.